The 21 T cell receptor beta chains below were found in one sample sequenced in a study of PD-1 blockade in classical Hodgkin lymphoma. Sequenced by immunoSEQ multiplex PCR; TCRdb stores in-frame clones only, minus some. The data hold 25,000 to 30,000 clones, with about 74% observed a single time. All the patients suffered relapse after autologous stem cell transplantation, and brentuximab vedotin exposure differed. Out of thawed PBMCs, magnetic negative selection purified CD4+ T cells. The specimen comprised CD4+ T cells from blood, sampled at baseline. These receptors were taken from a human donor with classical Hodgkin lymphoma.

This clone was observed a few times. This chain uses TRBV7-8 with TRBJ1-6, with D hard to call. The CDR3 sequence is 16 residues long. With 5 bases removed from V and 5 bases from J, the gap between germline ends came to 16 bases. CDR1 and CDR2 from the germline V gene are SGHVS and FQNEAQ. CDR3 amino acids: CASSPRTAGNNSPLHF. The CDR3 DNA reads as TGTGCCAGCAGCCCTCGGACCGCGGGCAATAATTCACCCCTCCACTTT.

The J gene is TRBJ1-1, the V gene TRBV7-9; tentative D call: TRBD1 (6 bases). The CDR3 extends over 12 amino acids. Trimming removed 5 bases at V and 9 bases at J, with 13 bases between. Germline CDR1 and CDR2: SEHNR and FQNEAQ (reference sequence). The CDR3, as DNA: TGTGCCAGCAGCCGCAGACAGGAGAAAGCTTTCTTT. Its translation: CASSRRQEKAFF.

The rearrangement uses TRBV6-6 and TRBJ1-3, with no clear D. The CDR3 is 15 amino acids. Deletions cut 5 bases from V and 2 bases from J, with 13 bases between. The V gene's germline CDR1 is MNHNY and CDR2 SVGAGI (reference sequence). Here the CDR3 reads CASSPQVPTGNTIYF. The CDR3, as DNA: TGTGCCAGCAGTCCCCAGGTACCCACTGGAAACACCATATATTTT.

This sequence joins TRBV4-2 and TRBJ1-1; tentatively, D is TRBD1 (5 bases). V shed 1 base and J shed 3 bases, with 12 bases lying between them. This CDR3 contains 15 residues. From germline, CDR1 is LGHNA and CDR2 YNFKEQ. Here the CDR3 DNA reads TGTGCCAGCAGCCAAGGGGACGGGCGGTACACTGAAGCTTTCTTT. As protein: CASSQGDGRYTEAFF.

The chain uses TRBV18 and TRBJ1-1, with no clear D. The germline V gene encodes CDR1 KGHSH and CDR2 LQKENI. The CDR3 spans 14 residues. Trimming pared 3 bases from V and 9 bases from J, leaving 17 bases between. The CDR3 DNA reads TGTGCCAGCTCACCCCAAGCCTCGATCTGGCAAGCTTTCTTT. Translated, it gives CASSPQASIWQAFF.

V is TRBV2 and J is TRBJ2-5; possibly TRBD2 for D (5 bases). The length of the CDR3 is 15 residues. Trimming removed 3 bases from V and 5 bases from J, with 16 bases in between. Germline loops: CDR1 SNHLY, CDR2 FYNNEI. The chain's CDR3 is CASSEGEDSGETQYF. The CDR3 DNA follows: TGTGCCAGCAGTGAGGGCGAGGACTCCGGGGAGACCCAGTACTTC.

The chain links TRBV7-2 to TRBJ1-2, with unresolved D. V lost 1 base and J 4 bases, leaving 10 bases between the germline ends. The length of the CDR3 is 14 residues. The V gene's germline CDR1 is SGHTA and CDR2 FQGNSA. Here the CDR3 DNA reads TGTGCCAGCAGCTTAGGGGTTTTCGCCTATGGCTACACCTTC. Translation gives CASSLGVFAYGYTF.

Written as DNA, the CDR3 is TGTGCCAGCAGCTTAGTAGGGGGCGCTGAGGATGAGCAGTTCTTC. As protein: CASSLVGGAEDEQFF. J is TRBJ2-1 and V is TRBV7-8, with 7 nucleotides matching TRBD1. This CDR3 is built from 15 residues. J was trimmed by 8 bases and V by 1 base; bases with no gene match: 8. In germline, CDR1 is SGHVS, CDR2 FQNEAQ.

The chain couples TRBV18 to TRBJ1-4; unclear D gene. V was clipped by 4 bases and J by 1 base, with 10 bases between them. This CDR3 is built from 15 residues. CDR1 is KGHSH, CDR2 LQKENI, per germline. The CDR3 region is CASSLQRRTNEKLFF. In nucleotides, the CDR3 is TGTGCCAGCTCACTCCAGCGGAGAACTAATGAAAAACTGTTTTTT.

The V gene is TRBV28, the J gene TRBJ2-2; perhaps TRBD1 as D (7 bases). The germline CDR1 and CDR2 sequences are MDHEN and SYDVKM. Trimming removed 3 bases from V and 6 bases from J, with 20 bases in between. The CDR3 is 17 amino acids. The CDR3 DNA sequence: TGTGCCAGCAGTTTGGAGGGACCGAGGGGGCTAGCCGGGGAGCTGTTTTTT. This gives the protein CASSLEGPRGLAGELFF.

This chain links TRBV19 with TRBJ1-5; D ambiguous. Trimming took off 3 bases at V and 3 bases at J, with 6 bases between the two ends. CDR1 is LNHDA and CDR2 is SQIVND in the germline V gene (reference sequence). This CDR3 contains 13 residues. CDR3 in DNA: TGTGCCAGTAGTATGGATTTCAATCAGCCCCAGCATTTT. Protein: CASSMDFNQPQHF.

This clone was detected only once. This chain connects TRBV29-1 to TRBJ1-1; D is ambiguous. Deletions cut 8 bases from V and 4 bases from J, with 17 bases between. This CDR3 is 13 amino acids long. CDR1 and CDR2 (germline): SQVTM, ANQGSEA. CDR3 nucleotide sequence: TGCAGCTTTATTATGAGGGAGGGCACTGAAGCTTTCTTT. Encoded protein: CSFIMREGTEAFF.

The rearrangement links TRBV19 to TRBJ2-5, with D tentatively TRBD2 (7 bases). This CDR3 comprises 14 residues. V lost 5 bases, J lost 5 bases, and 15 bases lay in between. From germline, CDR1 is LNHDA and CDR2 SQIVND (reference sequence). CDR3 loop: CASSVTGGLETQYF. CDR3 DNA: TGTGCCAGTAGTGTAACGGGGGGCCTCGAGACCCAGTACTTC.

The chain recombines TRBV6-5 with TRBJ2-3; D is possibly TRBD1 or TRBD2 (5 bases each). The CDR3 spans 14 residues. The ends were cut back, 5 bases at V and 6 bases at J, with 15 bases in the middle. In germline, CDR1 is MNHEY, CDR2 SVGAGI. The CDR3 protein is CASSRRAREDTQYF. The CDR3 DNA reads as TGTGCCAGCAGTCGACGGGCCAGGGAGGATACGCAGTATTTT.

The CDR3 coding sequence is TGTGCCAGCAGCACGGGACTCCTCACAGATACGCAGTATTTT. Its protein product is CASSTGLLTDTQYF. The chain links TRBV11-2 to TRBJ2-3; tentatively, D is TRBD2 (6 bases). The germline V and J ends were trimmed by 5 bases and 2 bases, with 11 bases remaining between them. Germline V gene lookup returns CDR1 SGHAT and CDR2 FQNNGV. The CDR3 length is 14 residues.

DNA of the CDR3: TGTGCCAGCAGTTATGGGGGGAAAGAGACCCAGTACTTC. Protein product: CASSYGGKETQYF. The genes are TRBV6-5 and TRBJ2-5, with D tentatively TRBD2 (6 bases). Germline CDR1 and CDR2: MNHEY and SVGAGI. There are 13 residues in the CDR3. V lost 3 bases to trimming and J lost 3 bases, with 8 bases between them.

J is TRBJ2-1 and V is TRBV29-1; a possible D gene is TRBD1 (6 bases). The germline gives CDR1 SQVTM, CDR2 ANQGSEA. The CDR3 contains 13 residues. The ends were cut back, 4 bases at V and 2 bases at J, with 9 bases in the middle. CDR3 sequence: CSVGGQPYNEQFF. CDR3 sequence (DNA): TGCAGCGTTGGAGGACAGCCCTACAATGAGCAGTTCTTC.

J is TRBJ2-6 and V is TRBV2; the D gene could be TRBD1 or TRBD2 (6 bases each). This CDR3 comprises 14 residues. Germline values: CDR1 SNHLY, CDR2 FYNNEI. V shed 9 bases and J shed 4 bases, with 13 bases lying between them. This chain's CDR3 is CASSGGLGANVLTF. DNA of the CDR3: TGTGCCAGTTCCGGGGGCTTAGGGGCCAACGTCCTGACTTTC.

The rearrangement uses TRBV6-1 and TRBJ1-2; 8 bases line up with TRBD1. The germline V gene has CDR1 MNHNS and CDR2 SASEGT. V was clipped by 1 base and J by 7 bases; unmatched bases: 8. CDR3 length equals 15 residues. CDR3 DNA sequence: TGTGCCAGCAGTGAAGACTGGCAGGGGGCTGGTGGCTACACCTTC. It specifies CASSEDWQGAGGYTF.

V gene TRBV15 combines with J gene TRBJ2-5; 7 bases fit TRBD1. The germline gives CDR1 LNHNV, CDR2 YYDKDF (reference sequence). The CDR3 loop spans 14 amino acids. Trimming removed 5 bases from V and 3 bases from J; junction bases left unmatched: 6. The CDR3 reads CATSPGQTEETQYF. The DNA for the CDR3 is TGTGCCACCAGCCCGGGACAGACTGAAGAGACCCAGTACTTC.

This clone was detected once. The CDR3 coding sequence is TGTGCCAGCAGTGACCCGGGCGGGACCACTGAAGCTTTCTTT. It yields the protein CASSDPGGTTEAFF. The rearrangement uses TRBV6-4 and TRBJ1-1; D might be TRBD1 (5 bases). The CDR3 length is 14 residues. Germline-derived CDR1 and CDR2 are MRHNA and SNTAGT. Trimming stripped 2 bases from V and 4 bases from J, with 11 bases between.